The clone carrying this T cell receptor beta chain appeared a few times. Its antigen is currently unknown. This specimen belongs to a study of T cell repertoires in cytomegalovirus infection. About the research overall: Based on public TCR beta signatures, there were indications of CMV infection and of a matching HLA type. The study, taken as a whole, reports: Dominating the ex vivo response were TCR beta clonotypes that were CMV-specific and HLA-C-restricted.

MiXCR was run by TCRdb on the reads, yielding one entry per CDR3 protein. The repertoire holds 800,000 to 950,000 distinct CDR3 sequences, with 30% to 35% as singletons. This TCR derives from a human donor in good health (CMV status not recorded). Some clones in this sample may be carry-over from other donors' samples. The source was cultured CD8+ T cells from PBMCs, collected from culture after CMV antigen stimulation.

The CDR3 region has the DNA TGTGCCAGCAGCCATTACAGGGTGCCCCCCTCTTATCCTGGGGCCAACGTCCTGACTTTC. As protein: CASSHYRVPPSYPGANVLTF. J is TRBJ2-6 and V is TRBV3-1, with a possible D match to TRBD1 (6 bases). The germline V gene has CDR1 LGHDT and CDR2 YNNKEL (reference sequence). Trimming took off 3 bases at V and 2 bases at J, with 23 bases between the two ends. This CDR3 is built from 20 residues.